This TCR beta chain was sequenced in a study of blood T cell repertoires in COVID-19. Across the whole study: Collection of acute and convalescent COVID-19 samples took place in the United States, Italy and Spain.

The CDR3 spans 13 residues. Germline V gives CDR1 LNHDA, CDR2 SQIVND (reference sequence). V dropped 7 bases and J dropped 5 bases, with 14 bases sitting between them. In the authors' methods: Reference gene primer amplification in the assay estimated nucleated cell counts. The assay was immunoSEQ multiplex PCR, and TCRdb's table has in-frame clones only and misses some. V, J and clone size are taken as reported in that table, and D and trimming were inferred from the DNA itself. The repertoire has about 270,000 clones, less than 90% of them found once; the top ten carry roughly 4%. This chain connects TRBV19 to TRBJ1-1; D is possibly TRBD1 (5 bases). Input material: peripheral blood. This TCR was sampled from a man aged 60 to 75 who had recovered from COVID-19. CDR3: CASILDRGTEAFF. CDR3 bases: TGTGCCAGTATCTTGGACCGGGGGACTGAAGCTTTCTTT.